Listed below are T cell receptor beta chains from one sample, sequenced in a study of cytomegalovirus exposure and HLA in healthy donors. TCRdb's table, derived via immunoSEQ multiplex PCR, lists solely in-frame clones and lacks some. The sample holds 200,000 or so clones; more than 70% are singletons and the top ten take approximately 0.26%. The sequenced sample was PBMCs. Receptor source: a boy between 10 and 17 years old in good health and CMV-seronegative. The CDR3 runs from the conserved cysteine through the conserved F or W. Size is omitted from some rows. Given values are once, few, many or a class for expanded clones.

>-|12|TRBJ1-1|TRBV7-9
CSSSLGQQEAFF
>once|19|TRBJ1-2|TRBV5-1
CASSLPPRPTGGVDYGYTF
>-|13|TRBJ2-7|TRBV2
CASREGARYEQYF
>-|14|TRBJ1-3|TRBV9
CASSAPGIWDTIYF
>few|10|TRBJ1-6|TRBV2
CASGGSPLHF
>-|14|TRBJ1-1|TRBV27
CASSWTPTNTEAFF
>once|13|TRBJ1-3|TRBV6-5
CASSYDSGNTIYF
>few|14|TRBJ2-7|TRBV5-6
CASSFRLVVYEQYF
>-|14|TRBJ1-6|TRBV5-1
CASSLGLNNSPLHF
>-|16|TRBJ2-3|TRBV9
CASSVFGSGGTDTQYF
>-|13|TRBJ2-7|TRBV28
CASSIISTVEQYF
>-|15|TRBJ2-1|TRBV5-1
CASSLVTGVRNEQFF
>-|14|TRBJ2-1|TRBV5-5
CASSGLAGNNEQFF
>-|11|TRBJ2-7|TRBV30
CAWSVDIEQYF
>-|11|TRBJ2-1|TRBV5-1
CASSSKNEQFF
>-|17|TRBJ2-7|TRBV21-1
CASSKVTARAGPYEQYF
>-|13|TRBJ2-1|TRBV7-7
CASSLELAGRQFF
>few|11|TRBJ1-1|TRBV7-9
CASSLGHEAFF
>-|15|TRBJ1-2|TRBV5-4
CASSPSGTENYGYTF
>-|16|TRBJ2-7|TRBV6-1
CASSENSGGGNYEQYF
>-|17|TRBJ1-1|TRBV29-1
CSVAGTGGALTNTEAFF
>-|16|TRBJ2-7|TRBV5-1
CASSPRQGGDSYEQYF
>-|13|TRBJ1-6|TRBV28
CATQGLRNSPLHF
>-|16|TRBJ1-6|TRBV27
CASSKTSRGYNSPLHF
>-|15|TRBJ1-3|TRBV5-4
CASSAKTASGNTIYF
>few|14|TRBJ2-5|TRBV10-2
CASSEPGRGETQYF
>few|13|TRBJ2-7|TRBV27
CASSFAGTYEQYF
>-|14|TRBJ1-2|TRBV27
CASSMSGTGNGYTF
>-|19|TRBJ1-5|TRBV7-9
CASSLVGQGAGSDRQPQHF
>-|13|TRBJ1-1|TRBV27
CASGRGTPPEAFF
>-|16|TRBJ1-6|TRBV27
CASRGPLRLANSPLHF
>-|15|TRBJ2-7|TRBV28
CASGGTSGPGYEQYF
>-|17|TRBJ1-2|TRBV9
CASSVAIGGVQGNGYTF
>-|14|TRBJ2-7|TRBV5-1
CASRSLGGPYEQYF
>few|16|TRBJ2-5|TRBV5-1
CASSYRLAANQETQYF
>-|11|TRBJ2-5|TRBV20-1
CSARDPKTQYF
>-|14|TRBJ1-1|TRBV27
CASSLWGPNTEAFF
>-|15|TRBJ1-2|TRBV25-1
CASSEYQGSYYGYTF
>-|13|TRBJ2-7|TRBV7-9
CASSLTALLEQYF
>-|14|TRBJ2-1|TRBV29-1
CSVTGTGVVNEQFF
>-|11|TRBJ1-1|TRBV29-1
CSVDRFTEAFF
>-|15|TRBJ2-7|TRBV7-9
CASSPAGDPSYEQYF
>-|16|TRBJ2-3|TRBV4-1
CASSQSPGLAGDTQYF
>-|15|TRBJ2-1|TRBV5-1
CASGLAPGRHNEQFF
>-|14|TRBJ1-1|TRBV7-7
CASSLEGRPTEAFF
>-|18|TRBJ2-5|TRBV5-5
CASSLRPLRDTFSETQYF
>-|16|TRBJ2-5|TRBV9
CASSASGRAFGETQYF
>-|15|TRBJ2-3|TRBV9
CASSVFSGDPDTQYF
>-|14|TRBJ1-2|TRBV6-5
CASSSRQGYYGYTF
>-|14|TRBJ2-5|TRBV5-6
CASSGYRGRETQYF
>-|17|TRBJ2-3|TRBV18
CASSPPFDMQGGDTQYF
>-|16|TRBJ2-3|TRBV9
CAPEDRDPTSSDTQYF
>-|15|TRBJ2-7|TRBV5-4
CASTLGTSPSREQYF
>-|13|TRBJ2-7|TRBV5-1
CASSFSTGGEQYF
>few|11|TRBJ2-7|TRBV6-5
CATSRTYEQYF
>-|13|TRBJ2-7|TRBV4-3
CASSLLSGDEQYF
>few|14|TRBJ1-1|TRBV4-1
CASSHRNTGTEAFF
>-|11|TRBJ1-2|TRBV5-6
CASRGPYGYTF
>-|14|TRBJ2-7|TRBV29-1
CSVEGPGSAYEQYF